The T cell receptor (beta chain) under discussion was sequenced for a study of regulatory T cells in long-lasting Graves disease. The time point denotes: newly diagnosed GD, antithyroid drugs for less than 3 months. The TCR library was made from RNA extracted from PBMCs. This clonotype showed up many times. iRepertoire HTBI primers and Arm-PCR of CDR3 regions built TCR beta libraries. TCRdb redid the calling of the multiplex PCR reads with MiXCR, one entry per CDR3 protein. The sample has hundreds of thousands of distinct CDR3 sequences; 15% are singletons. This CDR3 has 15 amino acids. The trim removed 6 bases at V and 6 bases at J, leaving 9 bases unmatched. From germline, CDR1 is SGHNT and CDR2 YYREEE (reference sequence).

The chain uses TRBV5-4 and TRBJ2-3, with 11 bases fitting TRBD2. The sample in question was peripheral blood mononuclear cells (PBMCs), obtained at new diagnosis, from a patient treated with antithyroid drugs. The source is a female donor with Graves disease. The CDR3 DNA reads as TGTGCCAGCAACGATCCCCGGACTAGCGGGGATACGCAGTATTTT. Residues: CASNDPRTSGDTQYF. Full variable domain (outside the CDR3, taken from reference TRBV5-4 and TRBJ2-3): ETGVTQSPTHLIKTRGQQVTLRCSSQSGHNTVSWYQQALGQGPQFIFQYYREEENGRGNFPPRFSGLQFPNYSSELNVNALELDDSALYLCASNDPRTSGDTQYFGPGTRLTVL.